This entry lists 14 T cell receptor beta chains sequenced from one sample in a study of T-cell memory formation after mild COVID-19. Each CDR3 protein is one row after TCRdb ran MiXCR on the 5' RACE reads. This table has 280,000 or so distinct CDR3 sequences, 8% to 10% appearing once. The sequenced sample was PBMCs or a T cell subset sorted from them (not recorded which). The receptor source for this set is a man between 18 and 29 years old who had mild COVID-19 (a few samples of this study predate the infection). Cell type and time point are not known.

Only a few counts were recorded for this clonotype. The chain links TRBV2 to TRBJ2-2; 7 bases line up with TRBD1. The germline V gene has CDR1 SNHLY and CDR2 FYNNEI. V was pared by 5 bases and J by 5 bases, with 14 bases of the junction left unmatched. The CDR3 covers 17 residues. CDR3 loop: CASSPPRGYIATGELFF. Here the CDR3 DNA reads TGTGCCAGCAGTCCCCCCAGGGGGTATATAGCGACCGGGGAGCTGTTTTTT.

This clonotype turned up a few times. The chain employs TRBV4-1 and TRBJ1-4, with 9 bases matching TRBD1. Per germline, CDR1 MGHRA and CDR2 YSYEKL. The V gene end was trimmed by 3 bases and the J gene end by 8 bases; junction bases not matched to a gene: 7. The CDR3 runs 15 residues. The CDR3 DNA is TGCGCCAGCAGCCAGTCGACAGGGGGAGAAGAAAAACTGTTTTTT. Translation gives CASSQSTGGEEKLFF.

The CDR3 spells CASSLPPTGTNTGELFF. CDR3 DNA sequence: TGCGCCAGCAGCTTACCCCCTACGGGAACGAACACCGGGGAGCTGTTTTTT. The V gene is TRBV5-1, the J gene TRBJ2-2; a possible D gene is TRBD2 (5 bases). The CDR3 is 17 amino acids. Trimming took 2 bases from V and 0 from J, leaving 14 bases between them. Germline V gene sequence: CDR1 SGHRS, CDR2 YFSETQ.

V and J are TRBV7-8 and TRBJ2-1; no definite D call. V shed 5 bases and J shed 9 bases, with 11 bases lying between them. The length of the CDR3 is 12 residues. Germline V gene lookup returns CDR1 SGHVS and CDR2 FQNEAQ. The CDR3 loop is CASSPQLFEQFF. The CDR3 coding sequence is TGTGCCAGCAGCCCTCAGTTGTTTGAGCAGTTCTTC.

The chain has TRBV12-3 or TRBV12-4 and TRBJ2-3; 7 bases are a match to TRBD2. This CDR3 is 17 amino acids long. The ends lost 6 bases at V and 3 bases at J; junction bases unmatched: 15. The CDR3 sequence: CASSTYPSGQGTDTQYF. The CDR3 region has the DNA TGTGCCAGCAGCACCTACCCTAGCGGCCAAGGTACAGATACGCAGTATTTT.

This clonotype was observed many times. The CDR3 region has the DNA TGTGCCAGCAGCCCCGGCCGGGACGGGAACACCGGGGAGCTGTTTTTT. Its translation: CASSPGRDGNTGELFF. The rearrangement uses TRBV7-3 and TRBJ2-2, with D perhaps TRBD1 or TRBD2 (5 bases each). Germline V gene sequence: CDR1 SGHTA, CDR2 FQGTGA. V gave up 5 bases and J gave up 1 base, with 14 bases separating them. This CDR3 region has 16 residues.

There are a few counts of this clonotype. The V call is TRBV4-1, the J call TRBJ2-5; D is ambiguous. CDR3 length: 15 amino acids. The V and J ends lost 0 bases and 5 bases respectively, with 13 bases between them. Germline values: CDR1 MGHRA, CDR2 YSYEKL. The chain's CDR3 is CASSQDLWIRETQYF. The CDR3 DNA follows: TGCGCCAGCAGCCAAGATCTCTGGATCCGGGAGACCCAGTACTTC.

The chain uses TRBV20-1 and TRBJ2-1, with 9 bases identical to TRBD1. V gave up 5 bases and J gave up 3 bases; unmatched junction bases: 5. Germline-derived CDR1 and CDR2 are DFQATT and SNEGSKA (reference sequence). This CDR3 comprises 14 residues. CDR3 residues: CSAVTGGLYNEQFF. In DNA form, the CDR3 reads TGCAGTGCTGTGACAGGGGGACTCTACAATGAGCAGTTCTTC.

The genes are TRBV9 and TRBJ1-5; weak D call: TRBD1 (6 bases). The V gene lost 2 bases and the J gene lost 5 bases, with 11 bases spanning the gap. There are 14 residues in the CDR3. Germline V gene lookup returns CDR1 SGDLS and CDR2 YYNGEE. CDR3 amino acids: CASSVSRGDQPQHF. As DNA, the CDR3 is TGTGCCAGCAGCGTTTCCAGGGGTGATCAGCCCCAGCATTTT.

This clonotype was picked up a small number of times. The chain carries TRBV29-1 and TRBJ2-1, with TRBD2 matching over 7 bases. V lost 4 bases to trimming and J lost 2 bases; unmatched junction nucleotides: 8. CDR1 is SQVTM and CDR2 is ANQGSEA in the germline V gene. The CDR3 has 15 residues. CDR3 coding DNA: TGCAGCGTTGCACCACTAGCGTCAACCTACAATGAGCAGTTCTTC. Its protein product is CSVAPLASTYNEQFF.

In this sample, this clonotype turned up a few times. The rearrangement links TRBV20-1 to TRBJ2-2; TRBD2 matches at 9 bases. Germline CDR1 is DFQATT and CDR2 is SNEGSKA (reference sequence). Trimming at V came to 6 bases and at J to 6 bases, leaving 5 bases not matched to a gene. CDR3 size: 13 residues. CDR3 region: CSAKRGAPGELFF. For the CDR3, the DNA is TGCAGTGCAAAGCGGGGGGCGCCCGGGGAGCTGTTTTTT.

The V call is TRBV5-4, the J call TRBJ2-2; D not certain. The CDR3 is made up of 13 amino acids. Germline lookup yields CDR1 SGHNT and CDR2 YYREEE (reference sequence). The germline V and J ends were trimmed by 0 bases and 9 bases, with 9 bases remaining between them. The CDR3 here is CASSLDLSRELFF. The CDR3 DNA follows: TGTGCCAGCAGCTTGGACTTGTCCAGGGAGCTGTTTTTT.

This clonotype was recorded at least ten times. The V and J genes are TRBV10-3 and TRBJ2-4, with TRBD1 as a possible D gene (5 bases). V lost 0 bases and J 0 bases, leaving 9 bases between the germline ends. The germline gives CDR1 ENHRY, CDR2 SYGVKD. This CDR3 is built from 16 residues. The CDR3 DNA sequence: TGTGCCATCAGTGAGTCGGCAGGGCTAGCCAAAAACATTCAGTACTTC. Encoded protein: CAISESAGLAKNIQYF.

This clonotype occurred many times. The rearrangement links TRBV7-9 to TRBJ2-1; D not certain. V was shortened by 3 bases and J by 5 bases, with 5 bases between the two germline ends. The CDR3 loop spans 12 amino acids. Germline CDR1 reads SEHNR; CDR2 reads FQNEAQ (reference sequence). CDR3 residues: CASSFANNEQFF. The CDR3 DNA reads as TGTGCCAGCAGCTTCGCCAACAATGAGCAGTTCTTC.